This TCR beta chain was obtained from a study of blood T cell repertoires in COVID-19. On the study more broadly: Samples came from the United States, Italy and Spain, spanning acute and convalescent COVID-19. Sample material is recorded as cDNA or gDNA derived from T cells, B-cell-depleted T cells, or PBMCs.

Original handling: Scientists estimated how many nucleated cells there were by amplifying reference gene primers. Produced via immunoSEQ multiplex PCR; TCRdb's table is partial and in-frame only. V and J calls and clone size are copied from that table; D and trimming were computed from the DNA. Of approximately 50,000 clones detected, about 80% appear once; the ten largest clones hold 22%. After removal of 2 bases from V and 2 bases from J, the junction contained 4 bases not matched to a gene. This CDR3 has 15 residues. The germline CDR1 and CDR2 sequences are SGHRS and YFSETQ. This sequence was found in a man aged 50-60 years with active or convalescent COVID-19. Sequencing was carried out using peripheral blood. V is TRBV5-1 and J is TRBJ2-1, with 7 bases aligning to TRBD2. The CDR3 is CASSLATSAYNEQFF. Written as DNA, the CDR3 is TGCGCCAGCAGCTTAGCCACTAGCGCCTACAATGAGCAGTTCTTC. The entire variable domain, with the rest obtained from reference TRBV5-1 and TRBJ2-1, is as follows: KAGVTQTPRYLIKTRGQQVTLSCSPISGHRSVSWYQQTPGQGLQFLFEYFSETQRNKGNFPGRFSGRQFSNSRSEMNVSTLELGDSALYLCASSLATSAYNEQFFGPGTRLTVL.